This T cell receptor (beta chain) was recorded in a study of cytomegalovirus exposure and HLA in healthy donors. V shed 7 bases and J shed 0 bases, with 14 bases lying between them. CDR3 length: 15 amino acids. The germline gives CDR1 ENHRY, CDR2 SYGVKD. 13 Jbeta primers and 60 Vbeta primers were used for the PCR. The assay was immunoSEQ multiplex PCR, and TCRdb's table has in-frame clones only and misses some. In the table there are about 160,000 clones, more than 70% of which are singletons. The sequencing input was PBMCs. V gene TRBV10-3 combines with J gene TRBJ2-3, with D perhaps TRBD1 (6 bases). The sequence came from a male donor in good health and CMV-seropositive. CDR3 loop: CAINARQASTDTQYF. The CDR3 nucleotides are TGTGCCATCAATGCGCGACAGGCTAGCACAGATACGCAGTATTTT.